This T cell receptor beta chain was documented in a study of response to subunit inactivated influenza vaccine. General observations from the study: With each seasonal influenza vaccination, the authors suggested, few new T cells are recruited.

Ten or more counts support this clonotype. Its antigen is currently unknown. TCRdb passed the RT-PCR reads through MiXCR, listing each CDR3 protein once. This table holds about 780,000 distinct CDR3 sequences, around 20% found once. Germline loops: CDR1 LGHNA, CDR2 YNFKEQ. V was shortened by 4 bases and J by 0 bases, with 13 bases between the two germline ends. The CDR3 is made up of 15 amino acids. The origin of this receptor is a man between 45 and 60 years old who received an inactivated influenza vaccine. The V call is TRBV4-2, the J call TRBJ2-7; D unclear. The input for sequencing was PBMCs from blood, taken around 5 days after vaccination. The chain's CDR3 is CASSPTHGSSYEQYF. The CDR3 bases are TGTGCCAGCAGCCCTACTCACGGGTCCTCCTACGAGCAGTACTTC.